One sample yielded the 16 T cell receptor beta chains listed below, sequenced in a study of Ad26.COV2.S vaccination and SARS-CoV-2 variants (dated by TCRdb to about 2021). This specimen's treatment or condition label, per the study, means: 19 received Ad26.COV2.S at low or high dose, single or two shots; roughly 5 received placebo; per-sample allocation not given. For vaccine and placebo recipients, the sequenced repertoires came from samples collected on day 63 after the first injection. The library was produced with the immunoSEQ multiplex PCR assay. In TCRdb, the immuneACCESS table is reduced to in-frame sequences with V and J assigned. These tables do not hold every clone; where another copy was compared, an unresolved V gene accounts for under half, and the others remain unexplained. In all, the sample holds approximately 410,000 clones, and roughly 90% of those were seen once. Around 3.6% of the sample is held by the ten biggest clonotypes.

This material consisted of peripheral blood, taken in a trial of Ad26.COV2.S vaccine versus placebo. Receptor source: a person between 18 and 59 years old who received the Ad26.COV2.S COVID-19 vaccine or a placebo.

The chain couples TRBV7-8 to TRBJ1-6, with D possibly TRBD1 on 6 matching bases. The length of the CDR3 is 15 residues. The V gene lost 5 bases and the J gene lost 9 bases, with 17 bases spanning the gap. The germline V gene has CDR1 SGHVS and CDR2 FQNEAQ. The CDR3 is CASSLSWGRSSPLHF. CDR3 nucleotides: TGTGCCAGCAGCCTTAGTTGGGGGCGTTCTTCACCCCTCCACTTT.

The V and J genes are TRBV9 and TRBJ1-5; TRBD1 matches at 9 bases. The CDR3 covers 14 residues. Germline-derived CDR1 and CDR2 are SGDLS and YYNGEE. J gave up 6 bases and V 4 bases, and 5 bases lay outside the gene matches. CDR3 sequence (DNA): TGTGCCAGCAGCACCGGGACAGGGTCTCAGCCCCAGCATTTT. The encoded protein is CASSTGTGSQPQHF.

The chain combines TRBV27 with TRBJ2-7; D is perhaps TRBD1 (6 bases). V was pared by 6 bases and J by 2 bases, with 17 bases between. The CDR3 has 15 residues. Looked up from germline, CDR1 is MNHEY and CDR2 is SMNVEV (reference sequence). The CDR3 DNA sequence: TGTGCCAGCAGCAACGCCGGGACATTAACCTACGAGCAGTACTTC. Translating it yields CASSNAGTLTYEQYF.

The J gene is TRBJ1-1, the V gene TRBV2; tentatively, D is TRBD1 (5 bases). V lost 5 bases, J lost 6 bases, and 16 bases lay in between. Germline assignment: CDR1 SNHLY and CDR2 FYNNEI. The CDR3 extends over 14 amino acids. In DNA, the CDR3 is TGTGCCAGCAGTCCTCGGGGACGGGACTCTGAAGCTTTCTTT. It codes for CASSPRGRDSEAFF. Filled out from reference TRBV2 and TRBJ1-1, the complete variable domain reads EPEVTQTPSHQVTQMGQEVILRCVPISNHLYFYWYRQILGQKVEFLVSFYNNEISEKSEIFDDQFSVERPDGSNFTLKIRSTKLEDSAMYFCASSPRGRDSEAFFGQGTRLTVV.

This chain links TRBV9 with TRBJ2-7; D gene unclear. V was cut by 0 bases and J by 5 bases, with 9 bases left in between. The CDR3 contains 13 residues. Germline CDR1 reads SGDLS; CDR2 reads YYNGEE. CDR3 in amino acids: CASSVATTDEQYF. The CDR3 DNA sequence: TGTGCCAGCAGCGTAGCTACGACTGACGAGCAGTACTTC.

J is TRBJ1-3 and V is TRBV6-5; 9 bases agree with TRBD1. Germline CDR1 reads MNHEY; CDR2 reads SVGAGI. J was trimmed by 4 bases and V by 4 bases; bases with no gene match: 2. CDR3 length: 14 residues. In DNA form, the CDR3 reads TGTGCCAGCAGTTTACAGGGGGCGGGAAACACCATATATTTT. Translating it yields CASSLQGAGNTIYF.

The chain is built from TRBV19 and TRBJ2-1, with D perhaps matching TRBD2 (5 bases). V lost 1 base, J lost 10 bases, and 8 bases lay in between. Germline V lookup: CDR1 LNHDA, CDR2 SQIVND (reference sequence). The length of the CDR3 is 12 residues. Written as DNA, the CDR3 is TGTGCCAGTAGTATAGGACCGGGGGAGCAGTTCTTC. This gives the protein CASSIGPGEQFF.

The V call is TRBV30, the J call TRBJ1-1; D might be TRBD1 (6 bases). Germline lookup yields CDR1 GTSNPN and CDR2 SVGIG (reference sequence). This CDR3 has 16 residues. With 5 bases removed from V and 6 bases from J, the gap between germline ends came to 25 bases. CDR3 sequence reads: CAWDPSPGRGAPEAFF. The CDR3 bases are TGTGCCTGGGATCCCAGTCCGGGACGGGGGGCCCCTGAAGCTTTCTTT.

The chain carries TRBV21-1 and TRBJ2-7; the D call of TRBD1 is as the table states it, not checked on the DNA. TRBV21-1 is shown as a pseudogene. The CDR3 spans 13 residues. The CDR3 here is CASSKPGTPEQYF. CDR3 in DNA: TGTGCCAGCAGCAAACCCGGGACACCCGAGCAGTACTTC.

The V call is TRBV20-1, the J call TRBJ1-2; possible D gene TRBD1, 6 bases. The CDR3 spans 14 residues. Trimming removed 3 bases from V and 4 bases from J, with 15 bases in between. Germline assignment: CDR1 DFQATT and CDR2 SNEGSKA (reference sequence). CDR3 amino acids: CSASGPGAGYGYTF. CDR3 nucleotide sequence: TGCAGTGCTAGTGGTCCGGGGGCAGGCTATGGCTACACCTTC.

The chain recombines TRBV5-4 with TRBJ2-2; perhaps TRBD1 as D (6 bases). In germline, CDR1 is SGHNT, CDR2 YYREEE (reference sequence). The V and J ends lost 3 bases and 3 bases respectively, with 18 bases between them. This CDR3 comprises 17 residues. CDR3 residues: CASSSLDRTWYTGELFF. Written as DNA, the CDR3 is TGTGCCAGCAGCTCCTTGGACAGAACTTGGTACACCGGGGAGCTGTTTTTT.

This chain uses TRBV5-1 with TRBJ2-7; 7 nucleotides agree with TRBD2. This CDR3 spans 18 amino acids. With V trimmed by 4 bases and J by 0 bases, 16 bases remained unmatched. Looked up from germline, CDR1 is SGHRS and CDR2 is YFSETQ. The CDR3 spells CASSEGQVPRGSSYEQYF. The CDR3 nucleotides are TGCGCCAGCAGCGAGGGTCAGGTCCCTCGCGGGAGCTCCTACGAGCAGTACTTC.

V usage is TRBV5-1 and J usage is TRBJ2-7; TRBD2 might be the D (5 bases). Trimming cost V 0 bases and J 0 bases, with 10 bases left between them. There are 15 residues in the CDR3. Germline assignment: CDR1 SGHRS and CDR2 YFSETQ. The CDR3 region is CASSLVSGSSYEQYF. The CDR3 region has the DNA TGCGCCAGCAGCTTGGTGTCTGGGAGCTCCTACGAGCAGTACTTC. Combining the CDR3 with reference TRBV5-1 and TRBJ2-7 gives the whole variable domain KAGVTQTPRYLIKTRGQQVTLSCSPISGHRSVSWYQQTPGQGLQFLFEYFSETQRNKGNFPGRFSGRQFSNSRSEMNVSTLELGDSALYLCASSLVSGSSYEQYFGPGTRLTVT.

The J gene is TRBJ1-2, the V gene TRBV30, with TRBD1 matching 7 bases. The CDR3 runs 12 residues. Looked up from germline, CDR1 is GTSNPN and CDR2 is SVGIG (reference sequence). The J segment lost 6 bases and the V segment lost 8 bases, leaving 9 bases of the junction unmatched. In nucleotides, the CDR3 is TGTGCCGGACAGGAGTTTGGGGATGGCTACACCTTC. It is translated as CAGQEFGDGYTF.

The chain employs TRBV7-2 and TRBJ2-2; TRBD2 matches at 8 bases. From germline, CDR1 is SGHTA and CDR2 FQGNSA. With 6 bases clipped from V and 0 bases from J, the junction kept 6 bases outside the gene matches. The CDR3 loop spans 16 amino acids. This CDR3 is CASSKSGGANTGELFF. The CDR3 DNA follows: TGTGCCAGCAGTAAGAGCGGGGGCGCGAACACCGGGGAGCTGTTTTTT.

The J gene is TRBJ1-2, the V gene TRBV3-1 (or the pseudogene TRBV3-2); unclear D gene. Germline V gene data show CDR1 as LGHDT and CDR2 as YNNKEL (reference sequence). V lost 3 bases, J lost 8 bases, and 7 bases lay in between. The CDR3 covers 11 residues. The CDR3 nucleotides are TGTGCCAGCAGCCACGAGGGCGGCTACACCTTC. Its protein product is CASSHEGGYTF.